The clone carrying this TCR beta chain was detected many times. Antigen specificity is unknown. This entry is derived from a study of CD8+CD57+ T cells in acquired aplastic anemia. Broader study findings: Both patients and controls carried the same twenty-nine CD8+ CDR3 sequences. Patients did not significantly differ from controls in CD8+ Simpson's diversity.

Patients selected for sequencing had displayed CD8+CD57+ cell expansion by flow cytometry. Acquired aplastic anemia of severe grade affected all patients. TCR beta VDJ and CDR3 profiles were obtained from a genomic DNA template. TCRdb itself ran the reads through MiXCR, one entry per CDR3 protein. In the table there are 310,000 or so distinct CDR3 sequences, under 65% of which are singletons. The germline gives CDR1 DFQATT, CDR2 SNEGSKA (reference sequence). This CDR3 has 13 residues. V trimming: 7 bases; J trimming: 2 bases; junction bases outside the gene matches: 6. V gene TRBV20-1 combines with J gene TRBJ2-7, with 9 positions matching TRBD2. The sequencing input was sorted CD4+, CD8+, or CD8+CD57+ T cells (not recorded which) from PBMCs. This receptor was obtained from a human donor with aplastic anemia. CDR3 sequence: CSVRTSAAYEQYF. The CDR3 bases are TGCAGTGTCCGGACTAGCGCCGCCTACGAGCAGTACTTC.